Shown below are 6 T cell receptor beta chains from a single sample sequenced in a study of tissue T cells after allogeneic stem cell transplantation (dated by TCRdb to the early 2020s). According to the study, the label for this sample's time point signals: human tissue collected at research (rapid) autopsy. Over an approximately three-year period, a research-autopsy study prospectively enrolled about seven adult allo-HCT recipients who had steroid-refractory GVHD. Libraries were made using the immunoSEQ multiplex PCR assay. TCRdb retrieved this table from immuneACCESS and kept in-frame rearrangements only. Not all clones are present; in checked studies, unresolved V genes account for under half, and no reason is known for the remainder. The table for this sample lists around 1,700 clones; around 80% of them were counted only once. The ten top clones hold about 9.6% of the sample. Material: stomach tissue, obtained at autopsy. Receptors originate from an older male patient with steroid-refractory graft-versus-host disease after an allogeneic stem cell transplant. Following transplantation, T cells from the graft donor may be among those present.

The CDR3 bases are TGTGCCAGCAGTCACGGGACACATGAATACAATGAGCAGTTCTTC. It translates to CASSHGTHEYNEQFF. The chain joins TRBV21-1 to TRBJ2-1; the D segment call TRBD1 is taken from the table without a DNA check. TRBV21-1 represents a pseudogene. This CDR3 contains 15 residues.

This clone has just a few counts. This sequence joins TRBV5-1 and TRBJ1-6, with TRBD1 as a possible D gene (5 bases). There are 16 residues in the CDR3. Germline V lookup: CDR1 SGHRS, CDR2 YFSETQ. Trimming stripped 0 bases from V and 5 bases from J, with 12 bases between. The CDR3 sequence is CASSLGLGPDNSPLHF. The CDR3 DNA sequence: TGCGCCAGCAGCTTGGGATTGGGACCGGATAATTCACCCCTCCACTTT.

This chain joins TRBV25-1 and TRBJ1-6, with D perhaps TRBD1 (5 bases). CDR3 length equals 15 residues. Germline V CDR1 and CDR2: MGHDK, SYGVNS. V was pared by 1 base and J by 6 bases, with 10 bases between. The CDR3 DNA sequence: TGTGCCAGCAGTGAATGGTTAGGGGCTAATTCACCCCTCCACTTT. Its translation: CASSEWLGANSPLHF.

Here the CDR3 reads CAWSVQGGAETQYF. CDR3 DNA sequence: TGTGCCTGGAGTGTACAAGGGGGCGCGGAGACCCAGTACTTC. The chain couples TRBV30 to TRBJ2-5; 7 bases agree with TRBD1. CDR1 and CDR2 from the germline V gene are GTSNPN and SVGIG (reference sequence). CDR3 length: 14 amino acids. V lost 0 bases and J lost 5; bases outside the gene matches: 6.

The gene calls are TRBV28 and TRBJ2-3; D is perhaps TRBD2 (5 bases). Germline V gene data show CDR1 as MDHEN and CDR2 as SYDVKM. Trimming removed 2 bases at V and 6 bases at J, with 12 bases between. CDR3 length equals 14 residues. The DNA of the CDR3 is TGTGCCAGCAGTTTAATAGGAGGTCCGGATACGCAGTATTTT. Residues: CASSLIGGPDTQYF.

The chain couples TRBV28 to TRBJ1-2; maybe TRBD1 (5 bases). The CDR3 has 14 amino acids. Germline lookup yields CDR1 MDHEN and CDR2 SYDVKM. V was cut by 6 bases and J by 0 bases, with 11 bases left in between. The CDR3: CASRGHTANYGYTF. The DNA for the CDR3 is TGTGCCAGCAGGGGGCACACAGCTAACTATGGCTACACCTTC.